This TCR beta chain stems from a study of cytomegalovirus exposure and HLA in healthy donors. PCR was performed using 60 Vbeta and 13 Jbeta primers. Using immunoSEQ multiplex PCR, the repertoire was profiled, and TCRdb retains in-frame clones only, with some absent. The sample has roughly 77,000 clones; the top ten hold about 4.6%. The V gene end was trimmed by 2 bases and the J gene end by 4 bases; junction bases not matched to a gene: 9. Germline CDR1 is MNHNS and CDR2 is SASEGT. The CDR3 has 17 amino acids. Points on this clone: The antigen is undetermined.

The study's findings and limits: A later analysis associated under 20,000 TCR beta sequences with HLA alleles at a 0.05 false discovery rate.

The sequenced sample consisted of PBMCs. The source of this sequence is a young man in good health and CMV-seronegative. The chain employs TRBV6-1 and TRBJ2-1, with 9 bases aligning to TRBD1. CDR3 amino acids: CASSEFPPGQGYNEQFF. CDR3 nucleotides: TGTGCCAGCAGTGAATTTCCGCCGGGACAGGGATACAATGAGCAGTTCTTC.